These T cell receptor beta chains were read from a single sample in a study of early T cells in non-severe SARS-CoV-2 infection. In TCRdb, the 5' RACE reads were re-called with MiXCR into one record per CDR3 protein. The data contain tens of thousands of distinct CDR3 sequences, roughly 17% of them singletons. The sequencing used whole blood, collected at baseline. The receptors shown here come from an adult who was a healthcare worker with PCR-confirmed SARS-CoV-2 infection or an uninfected control (not recorded which). CDR3s include the opening cysteine and the closing phenylalanine or tryptophan. D genes are given only for firm matches. Size is stated for part of the rows, as once, few or many counts, or as a class when the clone is expanded.

TGTGCCAGCAGCCGAATGTCGGGGGGCACTGAAGCTTTCTTT	CASSRMSGGTEAFF	few	TRBV14	NA	TRBJ1-1
TGTGCCAGCAGCTTGAAGGCCTGGGAGGATACGCAGTATTTT	CASSLKAWEDTQYF	many	TRBV11-2	NA	TRBJ2-3
TGCAGTGCTATTCAGGGTACCTACGAGCAGTACTTC	CSAIQGTYEQYF	NA	TRBV20-1	NA	TRBJ2-7
TGTGCCAGCAGGGTGACGGTGAATTCACCCCTCCACTTT	CASRVTVNSPLHF	many	TRBV7-9	NA	TRBJ1-6
TGTGCCAGCTCACCAGGTCAGGACTACACCTTC	CASSPGQDYTF	NA	TRBV18	NA	TRBJ1-2
TGTGCCAGCAGCCCGGAAGAGGAGACAGATACGCAGTATTTT	CASSPEEETDTQYF	NA	TRBV3-1	NA	TRBJ2-3
TGTGCCAGCAGCCAAGATGGGGGACAGATGAGTATTTATGGCTACACCTTC	CASSQDGGQMSIYGYTF	NA	TRBV3-1	TRBD1	TRBJ1-2
TGTGCCAGCAGCAAAAGGGACAGGGGAAACACTGAAGCTTTCTTT	CASSKRDRGNTEAFF	few	TRBV6-5	TRBD1	TRBJ1-1
TGCGCCAGCAGGCAAGGGACTAGCGGCTATGAGCAGTTCTTC	CASRQGTSGYEQFF	few	TRBV4-1	TRBD2	TRBJ2-1
TGTGCCAGCAGTTTGGCGGGAGGGAAGGAGACCCAGTACTTC	CASSLAGGKETQYF	many	TRBV12-3/TRBV12-4	TRBD2	TRBJ2-5
TGTGCCAGCAGCTTGGCCCTGGGAAACATTCAGTACTTC	CASSLALGNIQYF	NA	TRBV11-2	NA	TRBJ2-4
TGTGCCAGCAGTTATATCCCCGAGACCCAGTACTTC	CASSYIPETQYF	NA	TRBV6-2/TRBV6-3	NA	TRBJ2-5
TGCAGTGCCCTTAACCCGGGACTCGCAGGCGATGAGCAGTTCTTC	CSALNPGLAGDEQFF	few	TRBV20-1	NA	TRBJ2-1
TGCGCCAGCAGGTGGGACAGGGATCTGCGGAATTCACCCCTCCACTTT	CASRWDRDLRNSPLHF	few	TRBV5-1	TRBD1	TRBJ1-6
TGCGCCAGCAGCTTACAGGGAGGGGAAGAGACCCAGTACTTC	CASSLQGGEETQYF	few	TRBV5-1	NA	TRBJ2-5
TGTGCCAGCAGCAAAGAGAATGACGGCGGAGCCAAAAACATTCAGTACTTC	CASSKENDGGAKNIQYF	many	TRBV21-1	NA	TRBJ2-4
TGCGCCAGCAGTCCGCTAGCGGGAGTCTACAATGAGCAGTTCTTC	CASSPLAGVYNEQFF	few	TRBV10-2	TRBD2	TRBJ2-1
TGTGCCAGCAGTTGGCGGGAGTGGTCCGAGCAGTACTTC	CASSWREWSEQYF	NA	TRBV12-3/TRBV12-4	TRBD2	TRBJ2-7
TGTGCCAGCCAAGGGAGCGTTAAGGATACGCAGTATTTT	CASQGSVKDTQYF	few	TRBV11-3	NA	TRBJ2-3
TGTGCCAGCAGTCGAGGGGTTTTCCAAGAGACCCAGTACTTC	CASSRGVFQETQYF	NA	TRBV7-2	NA	TRBJ2-5
TGCAGTGCTCCGGGACTAGCGGGAGGCCGCGAGCAGTACTTC	CSAPGLAGGREQYF	few	TRBV20-1	TRBD2	TRBJ2-7
TGTGCCAGCAGTCAGCGGGGTTACAATGAGCAGTTCTTC	CASSQRGYNEQFF	NA	TRBV7-2	TRBD2	TRBJ2-1
TGCAGTGCTAGAGACCTAGCAGCGGGAAGTTTCTACGAGCAGTACTTC	CSARDLAAGSFYEQYF	NA	TRBV20-1	TRBD2	TRBJ2-7
TGCAGCGTCATCCTGACAGTGGTAGGGGAGACCCAGTACTTC	CSVILTVVGETQYF	few	TRBV29-1	NA	TRBJ2-5
TGTGCCAGCAGGTCAAACTATGGCTACACCTTC	CASRSNYGYTF	few	TRBV2	NA	TRBJ1-2
TGCGCCAGCAGCCAGGGGGGTTACAATGAGCAGTTCTTC	CASSQGGYNEQFF	few	TRBV4-1	NA	TRBJ2-1
TGTGCCAGCATTTCAGCGGGAGGCCCTGAGGACACCGGGGAGCTGTTTTTT	CASISAGGPEDTGELFF	few	TRBV6-4	TRBD2	TRBJ2-2
TGTGCCAGCAGCCAAGGGAGCTCCTACGAGCAGTACTTC	CASSQGSSYEQYF	few	TRBV14	NA	TRBJ2-7
TGTGCCAGTGGACGGGAGGGGCGGCGGTATGATTACAATGAGCAGTTCTTC	CASGREGRRYDYNEQFF	NA	TRBV19	TRBD2	TRBJ2-1
TGTGCCAGCTCGCGGCTAAGGACGGCTTCTGGGGCCAACGTCCTGACTTTC	CASSRLRTASGANVLTF	many	TRBV18	NA	TRBJ2-6
TGTGCCAGCAGCTCGGACTGGAACACTGAAGCTTTCTTT	CASSSDWNTEAFF	NA	TRBV7-3	NA	TRBJ1-1
TGCAGCGTTGAGTTAGAGGCAAGAGTGACAATGAACACTGAAGCTTTCTTT	CSVELEARVTMNTEAFF	NA	TRBV29-1	NA	TRBJ1-1
TGTGCCACCCAACGAACTAGCGGGCTTTCAGATACGCAGTATTTT	CATQRTSGLSDTQYF	few	TRBV10-3	TRBD2	TRBJ2-3
TGTGCCAGCAGACAGGGCGGATGGGAGACCCAGTACTTC	CASRQGGWETQYF	few	TRBV6-1	NA	TRBJ2-5
TGTGCCAGCAGTTCCGGGGACAGGGACCCCCTCGAGCAGTACTTC	CASSSGDRDPLEQYF	few	TRBV6-6	TRBD1	TRBJ2-7
TGTGCCAGCAGCTTAGACGAGGGAGCGCAACTTGAAAAACTGTTTTTT	CASSLDEGAQLEKLFF	few	TRBV7-9	NA	TRBJ1-4
TGCGCCAGCAGCCTCGACAGGGCACGCGAGCAGTACTTC	CASSLDRAREQYF	few	TRBV5-1	TRBD1	TRBJ2-7
TGTGCCAGCAGCCAAGACGGTCAGGGGCTAGCGTCCAACGAGCAGTACTTC	CASSQDGQGLASNEQYF	many	TRBV4-2	NA	TRBJ2-7
TGTGCCAGCAGTTACGAGCGTAACTACGAGCAGTACTTC	CASSYERNYEQYF	many	TRBV6-5	NA	TRBJ2-7
TGTGCCAGCTCACCCGGACAGGCAATCTCTGGGGCCAACGTCCTGACTTTC	CASSPGQAISGANVLTF	few	TRBV18	TRBD1	TRBJ2-6
TGCAGCGTTGAGGGCGGGGTCAATGAGCAGTTCTTC	CSVEGGVNEQFF	many	TRBV29-1	NA	TRBJ2-1